A selection of T cell receptor beta chains follows, all from one sample in a study of shared clonotypes between healthy human individuals. Only in-frame clones appear in the TCRdb table, and some are missing; sequencing was by immunoSEQ multiplex PCR. The sample lists some 500,000 clones; approximately 71% were seen once. The sequenced sample consisted of PBMCs. These receptors were collected from a woman between 40 and 55 years old in good health. Some clones in this sample may be carry-over from other donors' samples. Both conserved end residues are part of each CDR3. D genes are given only for firm matches. Clone size is given for some rows only: seen once, a few or many times, or a class if the clone is expanded.

>NA|TRBJ1-2|TRBV5-4|NA
CASSFPAGSGYTF
TGTGCCAGCAGCTTTCCGGCAGGATCAGGCTACACCTTC
>few|TRBJ2-1|TRBV11-2|NA
CASSLRDWRNYYNEQFF
TGTGCCAGCAGCTTAAGGGATTGGAGGAATTACTACAATGAGCAGTTCTTC
>NA|TRBJ2-1|TRBV9|NA
CASSVVPLGEQFF
TGTGCCAGCAGCGTAGTTCCGTTGGGTGAGCAGTTCTTC
>NA|TRBJ1-2|TRBV28|NA
CASSRDGNYGYTF
TGTGCCAGCAGCAGGGACGGAAACTATGGCTACACCTTC
>NA|TRBJ2-1|TRBV6-5|TRBD2
CASSYAGGNNEQFF
TGTGCCAGCAGTTATGCGGGAGGTAACAATGAGCAGTTCTTC
>NA|TRBJ2-7|TRBV7-9|NA
CASSGTPTGSYEQYF
TGTGCCAGCAGCGGGACCCCGACAGGCTCCTACGAGCAGTACTTC
>NA|TRBJ1-4|TRBV14|NA
CASSYYRAPNEKLFF
TGTGCCAGCAGCTACTACAGGGCGCCTAATGAAAAACTGTTTTTT
>NA|TRBJ1-1|TRBV15|NA
CATSRGAGMNTEAFF
TGTGCCACCAGCAGAGGAGCAGGGATGAACACTGAAGCTTTCTTT
>many|TRBJ1-1|TRBV11-2|NA
CASSLKGSEVTEAFF
TGTGCCAGCAGCTTAAAAGGTTCGGAGGTCACTGAAGCTTTCTTT
>NA|TRBJ2-7|TRBV27|NA
CASSLQRTEAYEQYF
TGTGCCAGCAGTTTACAGCGGACCGAAGCCTACGAGCAGTACTTC
>NA|TRBJ1-2|TRBV5-8|NA
CASSLAPGINGYTF
TGTGCCAGCAGCTTGGCCCCAGGGATAAATGGCTACACCTTC
>few|TRBJ2-4|TRBV18|NA
CASSSSRDIQYF
TGTGCCAGCTCATCGAGTCGGGACATTCAGTACTTC
>few|TRBJ2-7|TRBV5-8|NA
CASSYEQKREQYF
TGTGCCAGCAGCTACGAGCAAAAGAGGGAGCAGTACTTC
>NA|TRBJ2-3|TRBV27|NA
CASSFQVGVDTQYF
TGTGCCAGCAGTTTCCAGGTGGGGGTAGATACGCAGTATTTT
>NA|TRBJ2-1|TRBV7-9|TRBD1
CASSPRQGAYNEQFF
TGTGCCAGCAGCCCCCGACAGGGGGCCTACAATGAGCAGTTCTTC
>NA|TRBJ1-4|TRBV30|NA
CAWSRNEKLFF
TGTGCCTGGAGCAGAAATGAAAAACTGTTTTTT
>NA|TRBJ2-7|TRBV2|TRBD1
CASFVTTGDEQYF
TGTGCCAGCTTTGTGACGACAGGGGACGAGCAGTACTTC
>NA|TRBJ2-5|TRBV5-4|NA
CASSLDSETQYF
TGTGCCAGCAGCTTGGATTCCGAGACCCAGTACTTC
>NA|TRBJ2-2|TRBV6-1|NA
CATLPNLNTGELFF
TGTGCCACCTTACCCAACCTCAACACCGGGGAGCTGTTTTTT
>NA|TRBJ1-6|TRBV4-1|NA
CASSTIPGGSYNSPLHF
TGCGCCAGCAGCACCATCCCCGGCGGCTCCTATAATTCACCCCTCCACTTT
>many|TRBJ1-4|TRBV4-3|NA
CASSQDIIRGNEKLFF
TGCGCCAGCAGCCAAGATATAATACGGGGAAATGAAAAACTGTTTTTT
>many|TRBJ1-5|TRBV28|TRBD1
CASSSSGQGQPQHF
TGTGCCAGCAGTTCGTCAGGACAGGGACAGCCCCAGCATTTT
>NA|TRBJ2-7|TRBV29-1|TRBD1
CSAQTGEMPYEQYF
TGCAGCGCTCAGACAGGGGAGATGCCCTACGAGCAGTACTTC
>NA|TRBJ2-7|TRBV6-5|TRBD2
CASRETSEYYEQYF
TGTGCCAGCAGGGAAACTAGCGAGTACTACGAGCAGTACTTC
>NA|TRBJ2-1|TRBV7-3|TRBD2
CASSTSGSSYNEQFF
TGTGCCAGCAGCACAAGCGGGAGCTCCTACAATGAGCAGTTCTTC
>once|TRBJ1-1|TRBV30|NA
CAWGVQGHTVNTEAFF
TGTGCCTGGGGTGTACAGGGCCATACAGTGAACACTGAAGCTTTCTTT
>few|TRBJ2-5|TRBV19|NA
CASSIVTGETQYF
TGTGCCAGTAGTATAGTAACGGGAGAGACCCAGTACTTC
>NA|TRBJ1-1|TRBV28|NA
CASSLRGNTEAFF
TGTGCCAGCAGTTTACGGGGTAACACTGAAGCTTTCTTT
>few|TRBJ1-2|TRBV2|NA
CASSVYTEGYTF
TGTGCCAGCAGTGTCTATACAGAGGGCTACACCTTC
>NA|TRBJ1-2|TRBV27|TRBD1
CASSLGQGYGYTF
TGTGCCAGCAGTCTGGGACAGGGGTATGGCTACACCTTC
>NA|TRBJ2-5|TRBV29-1|TRBD1
CSAEDRGQETQYF
TGCAGCGCCGAAGACAGGGGCCAAGAGACCCAGTACTTC
>NA|TRBJ2-1|TRBV30|NA
CAWSRSADEQFF
TGTGCCTGGAGTCGTAGCGCTGATGAGCAGTTCTTC
>NA|TRBJ2-7|TRBV30|NA
CAWSVGGEQYF
TGTGCCTGGAGTGTAGGTGGCGAGCAGTACTTC